These T cell receptor beta chains were read from a single sample in a study of T cells in Graves' hyperthyroidism and ophthalmopathy. Via MiXCR, TCRdb re-called the multiplex PCR reads, giving one row per CDR3 protein. This sample has 300,000 to 450,000 distinct CDR3 sequences; roughly 25% occur once, and the top ten carry more than 60%. Sequencing input: blood. These receptors were obtained from a middle-aged man with Graves' hyperthyroidism. The CDR3 runs from the conserved cysteine through the conserved F or W.

J gene: TRBJ1-5
V gene: TRBV27
CDR3 protein: CASSLSGGDDNQPQHF

J gene: TRBJ2-3
V gene: TRBV7-7
CDR3 protein: CASSLAVGQGEDTQYF

J gene: TRBJ2-2
V gene: TRBV24-1
CDR3 protein: CATSDWGGPNGELFF

J gene: TRBJ2-3
V gene: TRBV3-1
CDR3 protein: CASSQDNSGSRTDTQYF

J gene: TRBJ1-1
V gene: TRBV2
CDR3 protein: CASSETAINTEAFF

J gene: TRBJ1-1
V gene: TRBV28
CDR3 protein: CASSSRKHEAFF

J gene: TRBJ2-2
V gene: TRBV5-1
CDR3 protein: CASSLGPIPGTGELFF

J gene: TRBJ2-1
V gene: TRBV6-1
CDR3 protein: CASSFEGKREQFF

J gene: TRBJ2-7
V gene: TRBV6-2/TRBV6-3
CDR3 protein: CASRPTPGEQYF

J gene: TRBJ2-1
V gene: TRBV19
CDR3 protein: CASSPRGVSYNEQFF

J gene: TRBJ2-7
V gene: TRBV28
CDR3 protein: CASSPGGSGYEQYF

J gene: TRBJ1-2
V gene: TRBV29-1
CDR3 protein: CSVVREGYGYTF

J gene: TRBJ2-2
V gene: TRBV28
CDR3 protein: CASSHSLAWGPDAGELFF

J gene: TRBJ2-3
V gene: TRBV28
CDR3 protein: CASSQTGKTQYF

J gene: TRBJ2-2
V gene: TRBV27
CDR3 protein: CASSSRLAGALGELFF

J gene: TRBJ2-5
V gene: TRBV20-1
CDR3 protein: CSARVVTDHQETQYF

J gene: TRBJ2-5
V gene: TRBV20-1
CDR3 protein: CSAHWQETQYF

J gene: TRBJ2-2
V gene: TRBV24-1
CDR3 protein: CATSDSGLAVTGELFF

J gene: TRBJ1-1
V gene: TRBV29-1
CDR3 protein: CSVDGRRGDTEAFF

J gene: TRBJ1-2
V gene: TRBV30
CDR3 protein: CAWSYRGNYGYTF

J gene: TRBJ2-5
V gene: TRBV24-1
CDR3 protein: CATSDRTGGETQYF

J gene: TRBJ1-4
V gene: TRBV3-1
CDR3 protein: CASSRTGLNEKLFF

J gene: TRBJ2-1
V gene: TRBV20-1
CDR3 protein: CSARLAISYNEQFF

J gene: TRBJ2-1
V gene: TRBV6-1
CDR3 protein: CASRQTSSYNEQFF

J gene: TRBJ1-4
V gene: TRBV10-3
CDR3 protein: CAISERDRESEKLFF

J gene: TRBJ2-2
V gene: TRBV5-1
CDR3 protein: CASSETGLASGGELFF